This T cell receptor beta chain came from a study of T-cell memory formation after mild COVID-19. Study-level information: TCR clusters largely stayed donor specific. Study results and caveats: Day 15 to 85 contracting clones showed balanced CD4/CD8; day 15 to 37 expanders favored CD4+. Of the contracting clones, CD4+ ones lay mainly in CM and EM, and CD8+ ones in EMRA. Pre-infection memory showed some responding clones, and this suggested that cross-reactive memory joined.

This clonotype was observed a few times. What it binds is unknown. Trimming pared 1 base from V and 0 bases from J, leaving 13 bases between. This CDR3 spans 17 amino acids. TCRdb used MiXCR to reprocess the 5' RACE reads, holding one entry per CDR3 protein. The sample records just under 150,000 distinct CDR3 sequences, approximately 5.7% being singletons. The sequence was obtained from an adult woman who had mild COVID-19 (a few samples of this study predate the infection). Cell type and time point are not known. The sequencing input was PBMCs or a T cell subset sorted from them (not recorded which). The rearrangement joins TRBV12-3 or TRBV12-4 to TRBJ2-1; maybe TRBD1 (5 bases). The CDR3 is CASSLGQGVLSYNEQFF. CDR3 nucleotides: TGTGCCAGCAGTTTAGGGCAAGGGGTTCTCTCCTACAATGAGCAGTTCTTC.